The source of this T cell receptor beta chain is a study of blood T cell repertoires in COVID-19 (TCRdb year 2020). About the investigation overall: Samples covering the acute and convalescent phases of COVID-19 were provided by collaborators in the United States, Italy and Spain. The repertoires were made available in a free public database intended to serve as a resource for research on the immune response to SARS-CoV-2. A de-identified subject ID, COVID-19 status, age in years and sex were almost always included in the sample metadata. The samples were drawn from two sources: the first 160 participants of the ongoing ImmuneRACE study, and approximately 1,300 subjects contributed by 6 global collaborators. The dataset comprised deeply sampled blood TCRbeta repertoires from subjects exposed to, actively infected with, or recovered from COVID-19. Where available, HLA class I and class II types were obtained from metadata supplied by the sample provider rather than from assay-based typing. The material from the prospective study consisted of cDNA or gDNA derived from T cells, B-cell-depleted T cells, or PBMCs. Results the study describes overall, beyond this receptor: Clinical and demographic metadata were provided uncurated, with the amount varying by source and participant.

Each collaborating institution followed its own protocols to collect whole blood in K2EDTA tubes. For TCRbeta analysis, collaborator samples were shipped as frozen whole blood, as isolated PBMCs, or as DNA extracted from either sample type. V was cut back by 7 bases and J by 3 bases, leaving a gap of 14 bases between them. According to the germline V gene, CDR1 reads SQVTM and CDR2 reads ANQGSEA. The CDR3 runs 13 residues from the cysteine to the phenylalanine. Only CDR3 DNA is held: 39 bases, read in frame from base 1. The immunoSEQ Assay, a bias-controlled multiplex PCR, was used to amplify TCRbeta CDR3 regions from genomic DNA. Concerning the study's data processing: The number of nucleated cells in each sample was estimated by amplification of reference gene primers within the assay. To quantify the absolute abundance of each unique TCRbeta CDR3 rearrangement, sequence reads were collapsed and filtered. For each sample, productive Simpson clonality was calculated as the square root of Simpson's diversity index over productive rearrangements. What TCRdb holds here is the immuneACCESS table cut down to in-frame rearrangements. Part of the clones is not present; checked against another copy, under half of the missing clones reflect an unresolved V gene, and the others are unexplained. The D gene and trimming were derived from the DNA, and the V and J assignments and clone size from that table. Across this sample there are around 58,000 clones, with 90% seen only once. The top ten hold approximately 13% of the sample.

About this clone: The antigen this receptor binds is unknown. One base away there is no much larger clone; base qualities are not given.

The source of this sequence is a man in his fifties or sixties with active COVID-19. Specimen: peripheral blood. The sequence is built from TRBV29-1 and TRBJ2-3; the D gene cannot be named for sure. The sequenced DNA: TGCAGCGCCCGACCCGCAGGAACAGATACGCAGTATTTT. Translation gives CSARPAGTDTQYF.